The rows below give T cell receptor beta chains drawn from one sample of a study of OX40 agonist ivuxolimab in advanced cancers. Data came from immunoSEQ multiplex PCR; TCRdb stores just in-frame clones and leaves some out. The table lists tens of thousands of clones, approximately 84% of them singletons. This material consisted of CD4+ or CD8+ T cells sorted from blood, taken in a trial of the OX40 agonist ivuxolimab. All receptors come from an adult with an advanced solid tumor such as melanoma, head and neck, liver or kidney cancer. Both conserved end residues are part of each CDR3. Each record gives: D gene, V gene, clone size, J gene, CDR3 DNA, CDR3 protein. The D gene is left open where the match is weak. Rows may omit the clone size; those that give it use once, few, many or a size class.

NA	TRBV28	NA	TRBJ2-2	TGTGCCAGCACCAGGGACTTCGCGAACACCGGGGAGCTGTTTTTT	CASTRDFANTGELFF
NA	TRBV6-6	once	TRBJ1-2	TGTGCCAGCAGTTACTATGAGGGAGGTGGCTACACCTTC	CASSYYEGGGYTF
TRBD1	TRBV6-5	NA	TRBJ1-5	TGTGCCAGCAGTGAAGGACAGGGTTTTCAGCCCCAGCATTTT	CASSEGQGFQPQHF
NA	TRBV7-2	NA	TRBJ1-1	TGTGCCAGCAGCGGACCGGGGGATCAGGCTTTCTTT	CASSGPGDQAFF
NA	TRBV18	NA	TRBJ2-1	TGTGCCAGCTCAGCCTCTAGTTCCTACAATGAGCAGTTCTTC	CASSASSSYNEQFF
TRBD1	TRBV6-1	NA	TRBJ1-4	TGTGCCAGCAGTCCAGGGGGCCTGGGCGGAAAACTGTTTTTT	CASSPGGLGGKLFF
NA	TRBV11-2	once	TRBJ2-3	TGTGCCAGCAGCTCCGACGCACTCAGCACAGATACGCAGTATTTT	CASSSDALSTDTQYF
NA	TRBV6-5	NA	TRBJ2-7	TGTGCCAGCAGTTCGGACGGGCTCTCCTACGAGCAGTACTTC	CASSSDGLSYEQYF
NA	TRBV19	NA	TRBJ1-3	TGTGCCAGTAGTGACCCTCCGGACGGGAGCTCTGGAAACACCATATATTTT	CASSDPPDGSSGNTIYF
NA	TRBV5-6	NA	TRBJ1-5	TGTGCCAGCAGCTTGGGAGGTATCCGACTCAATCAGCCCCAGCATTTT	CASSLGGIRLNQPQHF
NA	TRBV7-6	once	TRBJ1-3	TGTGCCAGCAGCTTAGGAGCAGTTCAATCTGGAAACACCATATATTTT	CASSLGAVQSGNTIYF
NA	TRBV18	NA	TRBJ1-2	TGTGCCAGCTCATCTGAGGGGGGAAACTATGGCTACACCTTC	CASSSEGGNYGYTF
NA	TRBV5-1	NA	TRBJ2-2	TGCGCCAGCAGCTGGTCTAAGAACACCGGGGAGCTGTTTTTT	CASSWSKNTGELFF
TRBD1	TRBV11-3	NA	TRBJ2-7	TGTGCCAGCAGGCTCGGAGACAGGGCCTACGAGCAGTACTTC	CASRLGDRAYEQYF
NA	TRBV29-1	NA	TRBJ1-2	TGCAGCGTTGACCCCACAGGGTGGTATGGCTACACCTTC	CSVDPTGWYGYTF
TRBD1	TRBV28	NA	TRBJ2-5	TGTGCCAGCAGGACAGGGCCCGAAGAGACCCAGTACTTC	CASRTGPEETQYF
NA	TRBV7-2	NA	TRBJ1-5	TGTGCCAGCAGCTTAGAGGGGTTTTATAGCAATCAGCCCCAGCATTTT	CASSLEGFYSNQPQHF
TRBD2	TRBV28	NA	TRBJ2-4	TGTGCCAGCAGTTTTCTAGCGGGAGGGCCCCAGGCCAAAAACATTCAGTACTTC	CASSFLAGGPQAKNIQYF
NA	TRBV10-1	medium-sized	TRBJ2-1	TGCGCCAGCAGTGAGTCAGGCACTTACAATGAGCAGTTCTTC	CASSESGTYNEQFF
TRBD1	TRBV18	NA	TRBJ2-2	TGTGCCAGCTCACCACGGACAGGGGCAACCGGGGAGCTGTTTTTT	CASSPRTGATGELFF
TRBD1	TRBV5-1	NA	TRBJ2-5	TGCGCCAGCAGCTTTGACAGACAGGGAGAGACCCAGTACTTC	CASSFDRQGETQYF
TRBD2	TRBV5-1	once	TRBJ2-1	TGCGCCAGCAGCCCCCAACCGGGACTAGCCATCAATGAGCAGTTCTTC	CASSPQPGLAINEQFF
TRBD2	TRBV5-6	once	TRBJ2-3	TGTGCCAGCAGCCGCGGTCTAGCGGGACCGTATTTT	CASSRGLAGPYF
NA	TRBV18	NA	TRBJ1-2	TGTGCCAGCTCACCACCGACTTTAGATGGCTACACCTTC	CASSPPTLDGYTF
TRBD1	TRBV5-1	few	TRBJ2-6	TGCGCCAGCTACGGCGGGACAGGGGGCTCTGGGGCCAACGTCCTGACTTTC	CASYGGTGGSGANVLTF
TRBD1	TRBV7-3	NA	TRBJ1-4	TGTGCCAGCAGCTTGACAGGGCCGACTAATGAAAAACTGTTTTTT	CASSLTGPTNEKLFF